By proportion, the clone carrying this T cell receptor (beta chain) is medium-sized. Antigen specificity is unknown. This sample was included in a study of T cell repertoires in aging, cancer and after chemotherapy. The CDR3 contains 11 residues. Germline CDR1 is MNHEY and CDR2 is SVGEGT. The V gene lost 0 bases and the J gene lost 5 bases, with 2 bases spanning the gap. Study results and caveats: Immunological memory after chemotherapy cannot be judged from the repertoire data. Healthy donors lost TCR diversity with age mainly through richness, cancer patients through richness and evenness.

TCR beta rearrangements were amplified from peripheral blood genomic DNA. TRB rearrangements spanning V, D and J were amplified using mixed TRB-A/B primers. TCRdb ran MiXCR on the multiplex PCR reads and lists one entry per CDR3 protein. The table includes a few thousand distinct CDR3 sequences, 26% detected once. This chain links TRBV6-2 or TRBV6-3 with TRBJ2-7, with D uncertain. The sample taken for sequencing was blood. The sequence derives from a human donor in good health. The CDR3: CASSYSHEQYF. CDR3 coding DNA: TGTGCCAGCAGTTACTCACACGAGCAGTACTTC.